Given below is one T cell receptor beta chain in context. This sample is part of a study of neurological immune-mediated disorders. TCRdb analysed the 5' RACE reads with MiXCR anew, one entry per CDR3 protein. The sample lists 20,000 or so distinct CDR3 sequences; around an eighth were seen once. The specimen was PBMCs. The receptor was isolated from a woman aged 40 to 50 with HTLV-1-associated myelopathy (HAM/TSP).

The DNA for the CDR3 is TGTGCCAGCAGCGGACTGCTAGCGGGGGGCCAAGAGACCCAGTACTTC. The encoded protein is CASSGLLAGGQETQYF. The chain joins TRBV7-6 to TRBJ2-5; 11 nucleotides agree with TRBD2. V was clipped by 5 bases and J by 1 base; unmatched bases: 6. The germline V gene has CDR1 SGHVS and CDR2 FNYEAQ. The CDR3 is 16 residues long.